Shown below are 3 T cell receptor beta chains from a single sample sequenced in a study of cytomegalovirus exposure and HLA in healthy donors. The PCR used 60 Vbeta and 13 Jbeta primers. Profiled with immunoSEQ multiplex PCR; TCRdb holds only in-frame clones, not every one. This table holds hundreds of thousands of clones, about four fifths found once. Input material: PBMCs. These receptors were taken from a man in his forties or fifties in good health and CMV-seropositive.

The CDR3 nucleotides are TGTGCCAGCAGTTCAACGCAGGGTTGGGTCGCTAACTATGGCTACACCTTC. It specifies CASSSTQGWVANYGYTF. This chain connects TRBV28 to TRBJ1-2; the D gene is possibly TRBD1 (5 bases). V lost 4 bases and J lost 0, with 18 bases in between. The CDR3 runs to 17 residues. The germline V gene encodes CDR1 MDHEN and CDR2 SYDVKM.

This clone was observed a handful of times. V and J are TRBV2 and TRBJ1-2, with 8 bases matching TRBD1. The CDR3 is made up of 13 amino acids. Germline lookup yields CDR1 SNHLY and CDR2 FYNNEI. Trimming at V came to 5 bases and at J to 6 bases, leaving 5 bases not matched to a gene. The CDR3 region is CASSPQGADGYTF. The DNA of the CDR3 is TGTGCCAGCAGTCCCCAGGGGGCTGATGGCTACACCTTC.

V gene TRBV7-2 combines with J gene TRBJ2-2; TRBD2 aligns across 9 bases. The germline V gene has CDR1 SGHTA and CDR2 FQGNSA. The CDR3 sequence is 16 residues long. With 4 bases clipped from V and 3 bases from J, the junction kept 6 bases outside the gene matches. The CDR3 is CASSSTSGYYTGELFF. DNA for the CDR3: TGTGCCAGCAGCTCCACTAGCGGGTACTACACCGGGGAGCTGTTTTTT.